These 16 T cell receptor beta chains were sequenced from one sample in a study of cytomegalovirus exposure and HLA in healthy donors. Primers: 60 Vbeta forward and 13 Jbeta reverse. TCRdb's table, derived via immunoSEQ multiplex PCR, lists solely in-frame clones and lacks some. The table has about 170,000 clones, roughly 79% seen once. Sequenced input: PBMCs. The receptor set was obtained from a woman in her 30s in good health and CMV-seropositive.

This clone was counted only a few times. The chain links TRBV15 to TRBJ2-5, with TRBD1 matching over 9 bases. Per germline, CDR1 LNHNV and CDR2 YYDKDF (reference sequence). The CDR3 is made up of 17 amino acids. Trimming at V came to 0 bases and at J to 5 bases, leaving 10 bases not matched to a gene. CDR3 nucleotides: TGTGCCACCAGCAGAGATGAGAACAGGGGGCTCGGGGAGACCCAGTACTTC. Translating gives CATSRDENRGLGETQYF. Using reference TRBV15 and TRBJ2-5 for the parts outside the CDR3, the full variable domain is DAMVIQNPRYQVTQFGKPVTLSCSQTLNHNVMYWYQQKSSQAPKLLFHYYDKDFNNEADTPDNFQSRRPNTSFCFLDIRSPGLGDTAMYLCATSRDENRGLGETQYFGPGTRLLVL.

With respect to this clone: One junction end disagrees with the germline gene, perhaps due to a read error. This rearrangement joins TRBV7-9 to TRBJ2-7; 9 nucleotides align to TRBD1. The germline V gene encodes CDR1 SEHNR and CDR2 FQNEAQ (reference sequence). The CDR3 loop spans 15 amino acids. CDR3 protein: CSSSTDRGAGYEQYF. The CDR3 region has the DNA TGTTCCAGCAGCACCGACAGGGGGGCGGGGTACGAGCAGTACTTC.

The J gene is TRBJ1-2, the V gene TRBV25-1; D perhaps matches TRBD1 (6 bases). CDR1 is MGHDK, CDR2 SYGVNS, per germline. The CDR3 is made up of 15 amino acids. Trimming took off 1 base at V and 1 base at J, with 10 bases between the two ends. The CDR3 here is CASSELGGRNYGYTF. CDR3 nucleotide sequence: TGTGCCAGCAGTGAATTGGGGGGGCGTAACTATGGCTACACCTTC.

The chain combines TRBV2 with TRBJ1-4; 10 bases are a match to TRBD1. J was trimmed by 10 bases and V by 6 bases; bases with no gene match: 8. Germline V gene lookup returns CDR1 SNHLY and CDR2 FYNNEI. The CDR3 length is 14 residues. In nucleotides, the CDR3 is TGTGCCAGCAGAGGGGACAGGGGCCCGGGAAAACTGTTTTTT. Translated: CASRGDRGPGKLFF. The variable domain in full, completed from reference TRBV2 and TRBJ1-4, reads EPEVTQTPSHQVTQMGQEVILRCVPISNHLYFYWYRQILGQKVEFLVSFYNNEISEKSEIFDDQFSVERPDGSNFTLKIRSTKLEDSAMYFCASRGDRGPGKLFFGSGTQLSVL.

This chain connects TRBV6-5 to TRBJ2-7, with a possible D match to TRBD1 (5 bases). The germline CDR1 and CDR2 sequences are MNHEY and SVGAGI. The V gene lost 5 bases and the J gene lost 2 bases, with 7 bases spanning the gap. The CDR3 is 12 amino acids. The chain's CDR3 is CASSLTAYEQYF. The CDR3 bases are TGTGCCAGCAGTCTGACAGCCTACGAGCAGTACTTC.

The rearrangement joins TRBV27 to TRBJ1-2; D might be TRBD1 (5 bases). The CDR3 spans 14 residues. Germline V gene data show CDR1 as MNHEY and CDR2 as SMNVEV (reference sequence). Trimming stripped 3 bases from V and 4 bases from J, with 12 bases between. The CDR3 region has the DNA TGTGCCAGCAGTTTCTCAGGGCCATCCTATGGCTACACCTTC. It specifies CASSFSGPSYGYTF.

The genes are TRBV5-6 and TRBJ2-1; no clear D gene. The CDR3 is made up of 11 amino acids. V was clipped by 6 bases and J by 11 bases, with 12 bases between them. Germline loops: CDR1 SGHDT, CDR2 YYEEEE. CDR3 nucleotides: TGTGCCAGCACCTCCTACGAACAGCAGTTCTTC. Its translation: CASTSYEQQFF.

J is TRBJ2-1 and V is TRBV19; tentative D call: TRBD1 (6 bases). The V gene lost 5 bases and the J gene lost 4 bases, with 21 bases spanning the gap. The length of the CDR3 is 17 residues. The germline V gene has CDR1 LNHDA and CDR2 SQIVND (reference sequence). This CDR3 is CASSPRTGTSRYNEQFF. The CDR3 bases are TGTGCCAGTAGTCCTCGCACCGGGACATCGCGGTACAATGAGCAGTTCTTC.

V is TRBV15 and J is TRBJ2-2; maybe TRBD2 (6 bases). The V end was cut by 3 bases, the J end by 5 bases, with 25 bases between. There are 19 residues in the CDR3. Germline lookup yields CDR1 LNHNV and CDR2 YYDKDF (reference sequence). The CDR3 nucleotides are TGTGCCACCAGCAGCCGGGACTCCCGCCGTCGAATCAGGACCGGGGAGCTGTTTTTT. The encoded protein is CATSSRDSRRRIRTGELFF. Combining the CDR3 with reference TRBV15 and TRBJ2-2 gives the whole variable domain DAMVIQNPRYQVTQFGKPVTLSCSQTLNHNVMYWYQQKSSQAPKLLFHYYDKDFNNEADTPDNFQSRRPNTSFCFLDIRSPGLGDTAMYLCATSSRDSRRRIRTGELFFGEGSRLTVL.

DNA for the CDR3: TGTGCCAGCAGCCCGAGGGACAGGGTTTCCTACGAGCAGTACTTC. Encoded protein: CASSPRDRVSYEQYF. The chain is built from TRBV25-1 and TRBJ2-7, with 9 bases aligning to TRBD1. The CDR3 spans 15 residues. In germline, CDR1 is MGHDK, CDR2 SYGVNS. The ends lost 6 bases at V and 1 base at J; junction bases unmatched: 7.

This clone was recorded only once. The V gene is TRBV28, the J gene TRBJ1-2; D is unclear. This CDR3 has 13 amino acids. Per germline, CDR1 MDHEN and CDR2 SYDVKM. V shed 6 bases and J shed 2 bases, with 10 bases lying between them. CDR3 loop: CASRVGENYGYTF. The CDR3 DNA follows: TGTGCCAGCAGGGTTGGGGAGAACTATGGCTACACCTTC.

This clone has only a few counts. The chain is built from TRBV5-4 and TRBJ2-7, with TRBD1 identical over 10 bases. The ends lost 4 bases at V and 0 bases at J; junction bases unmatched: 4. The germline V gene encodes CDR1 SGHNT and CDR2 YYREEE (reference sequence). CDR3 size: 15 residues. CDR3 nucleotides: TGTGCCAGCAGCGGGACAGGGGTAGGCTCCTACGAGCAGTACTTC. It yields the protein CASSGTGVGSYEQYF. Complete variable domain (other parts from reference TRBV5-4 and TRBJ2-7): ETGVTQSPTHLIKTRGQQVTLRCSSQSGHNTVSWYQQALGQGPQFIFQYYREEENGRGNFPPRFSGLQFPNYSSELNVNALELDDSALYLCASSGTGVGSYEQYFGPGTRLTVT.

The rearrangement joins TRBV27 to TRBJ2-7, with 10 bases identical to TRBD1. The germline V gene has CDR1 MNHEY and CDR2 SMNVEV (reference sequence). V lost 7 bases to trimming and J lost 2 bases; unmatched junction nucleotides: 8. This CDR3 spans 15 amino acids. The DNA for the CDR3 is TGTGCCAGCATCATCGGGACAGGGGAAACCTACGAGCAGTACTTC. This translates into CASIIGTGETYEQYF.

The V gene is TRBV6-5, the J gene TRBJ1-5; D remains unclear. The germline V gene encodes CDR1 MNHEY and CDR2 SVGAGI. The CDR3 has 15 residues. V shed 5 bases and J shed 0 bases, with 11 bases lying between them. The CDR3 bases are TGTGCCAGCAGTCCTAGACGTGGTAGCAATCAGCCCCAGCATTTT. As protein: CASSPRRGSNQPQHF.

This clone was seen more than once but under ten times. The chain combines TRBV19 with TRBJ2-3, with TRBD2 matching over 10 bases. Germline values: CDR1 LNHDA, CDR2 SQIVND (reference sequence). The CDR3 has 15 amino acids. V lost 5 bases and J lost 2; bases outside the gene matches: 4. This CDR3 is CASSPGLADTDTQYF. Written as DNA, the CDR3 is TGTGCCAGTAGTCCCGGACTAGCGGACACAGATACGCAGTATTTT. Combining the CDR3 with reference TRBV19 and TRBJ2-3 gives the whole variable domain DGGITQSPKYLFRKEGQNVTLSCEQNLNHDAMYWYRQDPGQGLRLIYYSQIVNDFQKGDIAEGYSVSREKKESFPLTVTSAQKNPTAFYLCASSPGLADTDTQYFGPGTRLTVL.

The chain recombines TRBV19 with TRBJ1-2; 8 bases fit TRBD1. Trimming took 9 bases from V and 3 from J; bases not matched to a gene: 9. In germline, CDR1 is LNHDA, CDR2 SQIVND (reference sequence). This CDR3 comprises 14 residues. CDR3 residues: CASRLAGGDYGYTF. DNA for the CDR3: TGTGCCAGCCGTCTGGCAGGGGGCGACTATGGCTACACCTTC.